These 6 T cell receptor beta chains were sequenced from one sample in a study of cytomegalovirus exposure and HLA in healthy donors. Clones were read by immunoSEQ multiplex PCR, and TCRdb kept only the in-frame ones, dropping some. The data contain about 190,000 clones, approximately 84% of them singletons. Sequencing was performed on PBMCs. The receptors here all came from a young man in good health and CMV-seropositive.

This clone was seen more than once but under ten times. The genes are TRBV29-1 and TRBJ1-2; D is ambiguous. The germline V and J ends were trimmed by 6 bases and 8 bases, with 13 bases remaining between them. The CDR3 totals 11 residues. CDR1 SQVTM and CDR2 ANQGSEA come from the germline V gene. The CDR3 DNA follows: TGCAGCGTGCGGACGGAGGCGGGCTACACCTTC. It codes for CSVRTEAGYTF.

The chain recombines TRBV30 with TRBJ2-3; 8 bases match TRBD1. The germline CDR1 and CDR2 sequences are GTSNPN and SVGIG (reference sequence). The CDR3 contains 14 residues. V lost 5 bases and J lost 4; bases outside the gene matches: 8. CDR3 amino acids: CAWVDRARADTQYF. The CDR3 nucleotides are TGTGCCTGGGTGGACAGGGCTCGGGCAGATACGCAGTATTTT.

The V call is TRBV4-3, the J call TRBJ2-1; weak D call: TRBD2 (5 bases). The CDR3 loop spans 14 amino acids. Trimming took off 0 bases at V and 12 bases at J, with 15 bases between the two ends. Germline CDR1 LGHNA, CDR2 YSLEER. The CDR3 region has the DNA TGCGCCAGCAGCCAAGACCCCCTGGCAGCGGTGCAGTTCTTC. Amino acid sequence: CASSQDPLAAVQFF.

This chain connects TRBV5-1 to TRBJ1-5; TRBD1 agrees at 7 bases. The CDR3 sequence is 14 residues long. Germline trimming cut 2 bases from V and 7 bases from J; bases unmatched to any gene: 6. The germline V gene has CDR1 SGHRS and CDR2 YFSETQ. This chain's CDR3 is CASSLTGDGQPQHF. In DNA form, the CDR3 reads TGCGCCAGCAGCTTAACAGGGGATGGACAGCCCCAGCATTTT.

The gene calls are TRBV30 and TRBJ2-7, with a tentative D call TRBD2 (5 bases). The CDR3 spans 12 residues. The V and J ends lost 2 bases and 9 bases respectively, with 14 bases between them. Germline-derived CDR1 and CDR2 are GTSNPN and SVGIG (reference sequence). CDR3 protein: CAWSLDPGSQYF. In nucleotides, the CDR3 is TGTGCCTGGAGTTTGGATCCGGGGTCGCAGTACTTC.

This clone has only a few counts. The CDR3 sequence: CASGEQGGTEAFF. CDR3 nucleotides: TGTGCCAGCGGAGAGCAGGGGGGCACTGAAGCTTTCTTT. The rearrangement joins TRBV7-2 to TRBJ1-1, with TRBD1 identical over 7 bases. J was trimmed by 4 bases and V by 8 bases; bases with no gene match: 7. The CDR3 runs 13 residues. In germline, CDR1 is SGHTA, CDR2 FQGNSA.